This TCR beta chain was identified in a study of Graves' ophthalmopathy and Graves' hyperthyroidism. Overall study findings and caveats: In separating ophthalmopathy from stable hyperthyroidism, a 13-signature model achieved about 90% sensitivity and around 80% specificity.

Amplification of the TCR beta CDR3 regions used RNA transcripts (as template). HTBI-primed RT-PCR formed the first round, and a multiplex PCR formed the second. TCRdb reprocessed the multiplex PCR reads via MiXCR and lists one record per CDR3 protein. The sample yields some 1.1 million distinct CDR3 sequences, 35% to 40% seen once. A remark on this clonotype: What it recognizes is unknown.

Germline-derived CDR1 and CDR2 are SNHLY and FYNNEI. V was clipped by 6 bases and J by 9 bases, with 24 bases between them. The CDR3 is made up of 16 amino acids. Input material: peripheral blood or thyroid tissue (not recorded which). The genes are TRBV2 and TRBJ1-5; D might be TRBD1 (6 bases). The sequence derives from an adult man with Graves' hyperthyroidism. The CDR3 bases are TGTGCCAGCAGGAGTTCAGGGACATCGACGGCGCGGCCCCAGCATTTT. Amino acid sequence: CASRSSGTSTARPQHF.